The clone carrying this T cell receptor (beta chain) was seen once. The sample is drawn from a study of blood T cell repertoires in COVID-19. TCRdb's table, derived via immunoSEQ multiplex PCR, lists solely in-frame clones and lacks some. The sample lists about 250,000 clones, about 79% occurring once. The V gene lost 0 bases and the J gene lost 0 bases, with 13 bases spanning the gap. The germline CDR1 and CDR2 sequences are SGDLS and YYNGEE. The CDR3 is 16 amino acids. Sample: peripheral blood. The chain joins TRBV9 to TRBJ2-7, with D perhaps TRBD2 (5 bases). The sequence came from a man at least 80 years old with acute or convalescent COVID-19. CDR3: CASSVGVGMSSYEQYF. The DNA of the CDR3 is TGTGCCAGCAGCGTAGGGGTCGGGATGAGCTCCTACGAGCAGTACTTC.